The present T cell receptor beta chain was sequenced within a study of hypomethylating agent response in myelodysplastic syndrome (dated by TCRdb to the early 2020s). Describing the broader study: The hypomethylating agents azacitidine (most of the 11) or decitabine (3 of 11) were used to treat the patients. Response was defined as complete response or hematologic improvement, and patients meeting neither criterion were classed as non-responders. On average the patients were approximately 72 +/- 6.3 years old, and a diploid cytogenetic profile was seen most often. TET2 mutation was identified most frequently, being present in about 45% of the 11 patients. Of the myelodysplastic syndrome patients in the cohort, nine or ten were male and 2 were female. Complete response or hematologic improvement was achieved by six patients, and roughly 5 patients were classified as non-responders.

What the authors observed across the whole study: The shared GLIPH2 clusters might recognize novel MDS antigens, but this possibility was not confirmed and requires experimental validation. Novel clonotypes appeared more often in responders, whereas non-responders had more contracted clonotypes after treatment. After treatment with a hypomethylating agent, no significant changes in richness, rarefaction diversity or clonality were seen, whether all patients were considered together or each response group separately. Because the healthy control donors and the MDS patients were not matched by age, the comparison between MDS and healthy samples could have been affected. Only about a dozen patients were analyzed, so the cohort was small.

T-cell subsets were not sorted, so the analysis was performed on bulk bone marrow. TCR beta CDR3 regions were immunosequenced from bone marrow of about twelve myelodysplastic syndrome patients before and after hypomethylating agent therapy. Each patient contributed a baseline bone marrow plus two to three bone marrows at different post-treatment timepoints for longitudinal repertoire tracking. Whole bone marrow served as the source for genomic DNA extraction, with DNA quality checked using TapeStation, NanoDrop OneC and PicoGreen assays. Remarks on this clone: Its target antigen remains unknown. No much larger clone is present one base from it, and per-base qualities are unavailable.

To prepare the library, the immunoSEQ multiplex PCR assay was applied. Each sample was run at survey resolution as two replicates of about 200 ng apiece, for a total of roughly 400 ng of DNA. Using multiplex PCR primers aimed at V and J genes, the hsTCRB kit picked up rearranged TCRB sequences in genomic DNA. In the first PCR, the CDR3 region was amplified for about 30 cycles with the QIAGEN Multiplex PCR Kit. Sample barcodes and Illumina adapters were added to each replicate in a roughly 8-cycle second PCR. Quantification of the pooled libraries was done with a QuantStudio 6 and the KAPA library quantification kit. Approximately 15 pM of pooled libraries went onto an Illumina MiSeq for sequencing, using single-end reads of 156 cycles plus an index read of 15 cycles. The study's own analysis went as follows. VDJdb annotation flagged 1.5% to 2% of 168,753 unique clonotypes as previously reported viral-epitope-specific. The immunoSEQ Data Assistant and immunoSEQ Analyzer turned the raw reads into TCRB repertoires that were normalized and annotated. Clonotype analysis used the immunarch R package version 0.6.5 and BioAnalyzer. Every repertoire was downsampled to the clone count of the smallest repertoire before richness was estimated. Fisher's exact tests classified clonotypes as expanded, contracted or novel, with novel meaning zero frequency before treatment. Significantly changed CDR3 beta sequences were clustered with GLIPH2 at simulation_depth=1000 and kmer_min_depth=3, and CDR3s shorter than five residues were left out. This immuneACCESS table, as held by TCRdb, lists in-frame sequences with V and J called but not all clones. Of the missing ones, under half trace to an unresolved V gene in checked studies; the others have no known cause. For V, J and clone size, that table is used; D and trimming come from the DNA. The sample contains 5,400 or so clones, around 80% of them found a single time. The ten largest account for about a sixth of the sample.

Its CDR3 holds 15 amino acids, cysteine through phenylalanine. Only the CDR3 portion is preserved as DNA: 45 bases, with reading frame beginning at the first base. V loses 1 base at its end and J loses 2 bases; junction bases beyond the gene matches: 3. The germline V gene sets CDR1 to SGHRS and CDR2 to YFSETQ. The chain employs TRBV5-1 and TRBJ1-3; the central 7 bases match TRBD1. The sequenced sample was bone marrow, obtained before or after starting hypomethylating agent treatment for myelodysplastic syndrome (not recorded which). The receptor was isolated from a human donor with myelodysplastic syndrome. The nucleotides read TGCGCCAGCAGCTTGTTGACAGGGCCTGGAAACACCATATATTTT. Its protein is CASSLLTGPGNTIYF.